Listed here are 20 T cell receptor beta chains from one sample, sequenced in a study of persistence of HIV-infected CD4 T cells. Their antigens remain unidentified. This was the immunoSEQ version 4 assay in survey mode. Repertoires were generated with immunoSEQ multiplex PCR, while TCRdb's copy carries only in-frame clones and drops some. This table holds 25,000 to 30,000 clones, more than 75% found once. Stimulation used approximately 9.1 ug/mL lysate from CMV-infected fibroblasts. Memory cells lacking CD40L and CD69 with high CD45RO were sorted. Sequencing was performed on CD4+ T cells sorted from PBMCs after approximately 19-hour stimulation, taken from a patient who received antiretroviral therapy. These receptors were taken from an adult man with HIV who was CMV-seropositive.

The chain couples TRBV18 to TRBJ1-6; no clear D gene. The germline CDR1 and CDR2 sequences are KGHSH and LQKENI. Deletions cut 3 bases from V and 5 bases from J, with 14 bases between. There are 16 residues in the CDR3. The CDR3 reads CASSPVAGQDNSPLHF. Here the CDR3 DNA reads TGTGCCAGCTCACCGGTTGCAGGTCAGGATAATTCACCCCTCCACTTT.

J is TRBJ1-2 and V is TRBV5-4, with 10 bases lining up with TRBD1. J was trimmed by 7 bases and V by 4 bases; bases with no gene match: 10. The CDR3 covers 15 residues. Per germline, CDR1 SGHNT and CDR2 YYREEE (reference sequence). CDR3 coding DNA: TGTGCCAGCAGCAGTCGGACAGGGGGTTTTTTTGGCTACACCTTC. Translation: CASSSRTGGFFGYTF. The full variable domain, rest sourced from reference TRBV5-4 and TRBJ1-2, is ETGVTQSPTHLIKTRGQQVTLRCSSQSGHNTVSWYQQALGQGPQFIFQYYREEENGRGNFPPRFSGLQFPNYSSELNVNALELDDSALYLCASSSRTGGFFGYTFGSGTRLTVV.

The DNA for the CDR3 is TGTGCCATCAGTGCACTTCCGGGATCTAACACCGGGGAGCTGTTTTTT. It codes for CAISALPGSNTGELFF. The chain employs TRBV10-3 and TRBJ2-2, with D perhaps matching TRBD2 (5 bases). The CDR3 sequence is 16 residues long. From germline, CDR1 is ENHRY and CDR2 SYGVKD. Trimming pared 4 bases from V and 2 bases from J, leaving 14 bases between.

The chain is built from TRBV7-9 and TRBJ2-7; D tentatively reads TRBD1 or TRBD2 (5 bases each). The germline V and J ends were trimmed by 5 bases and 1 base, with 15 bases remaining between them. CDR1 and CDR2 from the germline V gene are SEHNR and FQNEAQ (reference sequence). The CDR3 is 15 residues long. For the CDR3, the DNA is TGTGCCAGCAGCCGGACCGGGACGTCTTCCTACGAGCAGTACTTC. This sequence encodes CASSRTGTSSYEQYF.

This clone appeared a single time. The chain joins TRBV3-1 (or the pseudogene TRBV3-2) to TRBJ2-3, with TRBD2 matching over 11 bases. The CDR3 spans 20 residues. CDR1 LGHDT and CDR2 YNNKEL come from the germline V gene (reference sequence). With 0 bases clipped from V and 2 bases from J, the junction kept 13 bases outside the gene matches. The CDR3 DNA reads TGTGCCAGCAGCCAAGATTTCGGGGTGCTAGCGGGGGGAAACACAGATACGCAGTATTTT. It yields the protein CASSQDFGVLAGGNTDTQYF.

The chain uses TRBV28 and TRBJ2-7; weak D call: TRBD2 (6 bases). V was clipped by 6 bases and J by 2 bases, with 14 bases between them. CDR1 is MDHEN and CDR2 is SYDVKM in the germline V gene. The CDR3 is 14 amino acids. The CDR3 nucleotides are TGTGCCAGCAGCCTGGGCGGGGACGCCTACGAGCAGTACTTC. Amino acids: CASSLGGDAYEQYF.

The CDR3 sequence: CASSQVRLSTDTQYF. The CDR3 DNA is TGTGCCAGCAGCCAAGTTCGACTTAGCACAGATACGCAGTATTTT. The rearrangement joins TRBV3-1 (or the pseudogene TRBV3-2) to TRBJ2-3; D is unresolved. Germline V gives CDR1 LGHDT, CDR2 YNNKEL (reference sequence). The CDR3 is made up of 15 amino acids. Trimming cost V 1 base and J 0 bases, with 8 bases left between them.

The CDR3 DNA reads as TGTGCCAGCAGAACCGGGACAGCCTTCTCCTACGAGCAGTACTTC. This sequence encodes CASRTGTAFSYEQYF. The chain joins TRBV6-5 to TRBJ2-7; the match to TRBD1 covers 7 bases. Germline V lookup: CDR1 MNHEY, CDR2 SVGAGI. The CDR3 is 15 residues long. The ends lost 6 bases at V and 0 bases at J; junction bases unmatched: 8.

The rearrangement links TRBV7-3 to TRBJ2-3; weak D call: TRBD1 (6 bases). The V end was cut by 3 bases, the J end by 2 bases, with 12 bases between. This CDR3 comprises 15 residues. Germline V gene lookup returns CDR1 SGHTA and CDR2 FQGTGA. CDR3: CASSLLGQFTDTQYF. Written as DNA, the CDR3 is TGTGCCAGCAGCTTGCTCGGACAGTTCACAGATACGCAGTATTTT. Full variable domain (rest looked up from reference TRBV7-3 and TRBJ2-3): GAGVSQTPSNKVTEKGKYVELRCDPISGHTALYWYRQSLGQGPEFLIYFQGTGAADDSGLPNDRFFAVRPEGSVSTLKIQRTERGDSAVYLCASSLLGQFTDTQYFGPGTRLTVL.

V usage is TRBV7-9 and J usage is TRBJ1-4; no clear D gene. V was cut by 1 base and J by 1 base, with 4 bases left in between. The CDR3 is 14 amino acids. Germline V gene data show CDR1 as SEHNR and CDR2 as FQNEAQ (reference sequence). The CDR3 DNA reads as TGTGCCAGCAGCTTAGGGCAAACTAATGAAAAACTGTTTTTT. Translated: CASSLGQTNEKLFF.

This chain uses TRBV9 with TRBJ2-7, with a weak D call TRBD1 (5 bases). The CDR3 spans 11 residues. From germline, CDR1 is SGDLS and CDR2 YYNGEE. The germline V and J ends were trimmed by 3 bases and 4 bases, with 5 bases remaining between them. The CDR3 loop reads CASSAGYEQYF. The DNA of the CDR3 is TGTGCCAGCAGCGCAGGGTACGAGCAGTACTTC.

The rearrangement joins TRBV7-9 to TRBJ2-1; 10 nucleotides agree with TRBD2. The V segment lost 2 bases and the J segment 9 bases; nucleotides outside the gene matches: 7. CDR1 SEHNR and CDR2 FQNEAQ come from the germline V gene (reference sequence). This CDR3 region has 15 residues. The CDR3 sequence is CASSLSGGADGEQFF. The CDR3 bases are TGTGCCAGCAGCTTAAGCGGGGGGGCCGACGGTGAGCAGTTCTTC.

The rearrangement uses TRBV3-1 (or the pseudogene TRBV3-2) and TRBJ1-5, with no clear D. The germline CDR1 and CDR2 sequences are LGHDT and YNNKEL (reference sequence). Trimming cost V 4 bases and J 5 bases, with 6 bases left between them. The CDR3 loop spans 12 amino acids. In DNA, the CDR3 is TGTGCCAGCAGCCTCCGGGATCAGCCCCAGCATTTT. Protein product: CASSLRDQPQHF.

The chain recombines TRBV28 with TRBJ1-3; 7 bases are shared with TRBD1. The CDR3 runs to 13 residues. V gave up 6 bases and J gave up 5 bases; unmatched junction bases: 4. Germline CDR1 MDHEN, CDR2 SYDVKM. The CDR3 nucleotides are TGTGCCAGCAGGTCAGGGGGGAGAAACACCATATATTTT. Translation: CASRSGGRNTIYF. The full variable domain, its missing parts supplied by reference TRBV28 and TRBJ1-3, is DVKVTQSSRYLVKRTGEKVFLECVQDMDHENMFWYRQDPGLGLRLIYFSYDVKMKEKGDIPEGYSVSREKKERFSLILESASTNQTSMYLCASRSGGRNTIYFGEGSWLTVV.

The CDR3: CASRTTGSGNTIYF. CDR3 sequence (DNA): TGTGCCAGCAGGACAACAGGGTCTGGAAACACCATATATTTT. This chain uses TRBV3-1 (or the pseudogene TRBV3-2) with TRBJ1-3; possibly TRBD1 for D (6 bases). The CDR3 contains 14 residues. Trimming took off 6 bases at V and 1 base at J, with 10 bases between the two ends. The germline CDR1 and CDR2 sequences are LGHDT and YNNKEL (reference sequence).

This sequence joins TRBV10-2 and TRBJ1-2; D might be TRBD1 (5 bases). Trimming took 3 bases from V and 4 from J, leaving 12 bases between them. The CDR3 has 14 amino acids. Looked up from germline, CDR1 is WSHSY and CDR2 is SAAADI. The CDR3, as DNA: TGCGCCAGCAGTGATCCGGGGGGAATCTATGGCTACACCTTC. Its translation is CASSDPGGIYGYTF.

CDR3 coding DNA: TGTGCCAGCAGCTCAGACAGGGGAACCAATGAGCAGTTCTTC. Protein sequence: CASSSDRGTNEQFF. The J gene is TRBJ2-1, the V gene TRBV5-4, with 8 bases identical to TRBD1. V lost 3 bases, J lost 6 bases, and 5 bases stayed unmatched. The germline CDR1 and CDR2 sequences are SGHNT and YYREEE (reference sequence). This CDR3 has 14 residues.

The chain joins TRBV13 to TRBJ1-6; D gene uncertain. Trimming took off 0 bases at V and 7 bases at J, with 10 bases between the two ends. CDR1 PRHDT and CDR2 FYEKMQ come from the germline V gene (reference sequence). There are 15 residues in the CDR3. The CDR3 nucleotides are TGTGCCAGCAGCTTAGGCCACAGCCAAAATTCACCCCTCCACTTT. It yields the protein CASSLGHSQNSPLHF.

The chain is built from TRBV5-1 and TRBJ2-1, with TRBD2 matching over 7 bases. This CDR3 is built from 12 residues. Germline V CDR1 and CDR2: SGHRS, YFSETQ. Trimming removed 3 bases from V and 8 bases from J; junction bases left unmatched: 2. CDR3 bases: TGCGCCAGCAGCTGGGGAGGGGATGAGCAGTTCTTC. Protein sequence: CASSWGGDEQFF.

The V gene is TRBV20-1, the J gene TRBJ1-1, with D maybe TRBD1 (5 bases). Between the trimmed V and J ends, which lost 7 bases and 4 bases, there was a span of 10 bases. CDR3 length equals 11 residues. The germline CDR1 and CDR2 sequences are DFQATT and SNEGSKA (reference sequence). The CDR3 coding sequence is TGCAGTGTTGGGACGATCACTGAAGCTTTCTTT. This codes for CSVGTITEAFF.